The 3 T cell receptor beta chains listed next were all sequenced from one sample in a study of blood T cell repertoires in COVID-19. Only in-frame clones appear in the TCRdb table, and some are missing; sequencing was by immunoSEQ multiplex PCR. Found here are about 74,000 clones, 90% of them singletons; the top ten hold approximately 0.98%. What was sequenced was peripheral blood. The source is a woman aged 50 to 65 in a cohort sampled during active COVID-19.

The chain links TRBV27 to TRBJ1-6; no reliable D call. Per germline, CDR1 MNHEY and CDR2 SMNVEV (reference sequence). V dropped 1 base and J dropped 5 bases, with 12 bases sitting between them. This CDR3 region has 16 residues. CDR3 sequence reads: CASSLFRPKNNSPLHF. The CDR3 DNA sequence: TGTGCCAGCAGTTTATTCAGGCCCAAAAATAATTCACCCCTCCACTTT.

Here the CDR3 reads CASSIGLAGELYEQYF. CDR3 DNA sequence: TGTGCCAGTAGTATTGGACTAGCGGGAGAACTATACGAGCAGTACTTC. The chain recombines TRBV19 with TRBJ2-7; 13 bases match TRBD2. V was clipped by 3 bases and J by 4 bases; unmatched bases: 6. The CDR3 is 16 residues long. Germline V gene data show CDR1 as LNHDA and CDR2 as SQIVND (reference sequence). Supplemented by reference TRBV19 and TRBJ2-7, the full variable domain reads DGGITQSPKYLFRKEGQNVTLSCEQNLNHDAMYWYRQDPGQGLRLIYYSQIVNDFQKGDIAEGYSVSREKKESFPLTVTSAQKNPTAFYLCASSIGLAGELYEQYFGPGTRLTVT.

The rearrangement joins TRBV10-3 to TRBJ1-1; D possibly corresponds to TRBD1 (5 bases). The V end was cut by 0 bases, the J end by 2 bases, with 13 bases between. CDR3 size: 16 residues. CDR1 is ENHRY, CDR2 SYGVKD, per germline. Here the CDR3 reads CAISESGHRINTEAFF. The CDR3 region has the DNA TGTGCCATCAGTGAGTCAGGACATCGGATTAACACTGAAGCTTTCTTT.